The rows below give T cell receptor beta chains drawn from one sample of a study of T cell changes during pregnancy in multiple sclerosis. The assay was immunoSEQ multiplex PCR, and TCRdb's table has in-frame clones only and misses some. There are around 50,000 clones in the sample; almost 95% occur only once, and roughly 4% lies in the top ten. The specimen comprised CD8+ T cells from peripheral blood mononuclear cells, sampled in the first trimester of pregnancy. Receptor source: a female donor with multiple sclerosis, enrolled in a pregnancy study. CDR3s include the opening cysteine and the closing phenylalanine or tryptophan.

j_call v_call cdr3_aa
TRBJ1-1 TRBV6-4 CASRRGNEAFF
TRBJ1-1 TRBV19 CASSIGNTEAFF
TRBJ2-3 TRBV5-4 CASRPPGADTQYF
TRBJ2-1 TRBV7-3 CASSLGLYNEQFF
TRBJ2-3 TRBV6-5 CASSLGTGVEDTQYF
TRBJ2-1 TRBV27 CASSPHWSSYNEQFF
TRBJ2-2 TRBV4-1 CASSQVGQITGELFF
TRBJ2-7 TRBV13 CASRVQGAEEQYF
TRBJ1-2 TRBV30 CAWDSGTGDWTGYTF
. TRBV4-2 CASSQESTGTGDPYEQYF
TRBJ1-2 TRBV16 CASSQSEPGGNYGYTF
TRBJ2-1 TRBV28 CASSSYRSSYNEQFF
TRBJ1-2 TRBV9 CASSSGQVDGYTF
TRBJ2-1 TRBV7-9 CASSLGLAVYNEQFF
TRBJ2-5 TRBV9 CASSNLRRGDQETQYF
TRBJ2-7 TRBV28 CASSWTRTPYEQYF
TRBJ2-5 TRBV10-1 CASSRQGEETQYF
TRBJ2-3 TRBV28 CASSRLADTQYF
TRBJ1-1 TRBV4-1 CASSQWDRATEAFF
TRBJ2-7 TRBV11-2 CASSSTGDYEQYF
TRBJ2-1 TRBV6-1 CASSGTSGSDEQFF
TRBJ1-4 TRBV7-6 CASSLGTGLDSFNEKLFF
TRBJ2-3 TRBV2 CASSSGTSGDTQYF
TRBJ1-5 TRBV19 CASIGIPGGGQPQHF
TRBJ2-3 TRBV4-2 CASSPRTSGGPYTDTQYF
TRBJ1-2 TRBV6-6 CASSLTGTADNYGYTF
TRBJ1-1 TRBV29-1 CSVDSGDYAFF
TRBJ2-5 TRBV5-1 CASSLGGGAWETQYF
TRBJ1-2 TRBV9 CASSVAQDYGYTF
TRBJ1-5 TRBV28 CASSLRQDYQPQHF
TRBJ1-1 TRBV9 CASSGGSQEAFF
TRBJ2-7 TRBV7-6 CASSLARDTLNSYEQYF
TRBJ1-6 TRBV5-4 CASSPTRGQSPLHF
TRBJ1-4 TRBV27 CASSSTGALSNEKLFF
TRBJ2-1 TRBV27 CASSNPLAGYNEQFF
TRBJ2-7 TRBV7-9 CASSLAVAYEQYF
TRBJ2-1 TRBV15 CATSRGRDGYNEQFF
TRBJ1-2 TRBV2 CASSEESGGQGLNYGYTF
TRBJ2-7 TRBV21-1 CASSKPSRTGGWNEQYF
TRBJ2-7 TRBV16 CASSLTRTSFYEQYF
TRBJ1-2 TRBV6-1 CASSEARGYGYTF
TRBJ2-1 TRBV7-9 CASSLVSGSYNEQFF
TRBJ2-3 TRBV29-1 CSVEGGDVPSTDTQYF
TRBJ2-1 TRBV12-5 CASGLSSGENEQFF
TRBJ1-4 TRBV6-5 CASKLTGRGEKLFF
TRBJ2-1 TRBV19 CASSTGTSSYNEQFF
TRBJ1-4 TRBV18 CASSPRADSFNEKLFF
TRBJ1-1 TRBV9 CASSVGIQGIDGTEAFF